Following are 24 T cell receptor beta chains from one sample sequenced in a study of OX40 agonist ivuxolimab in advanced cancers. Method: immunoSEQ multiplex PCR; TCRdb's copy keeps in-frame clones and lacks some. The sample carries roughly 65,000 clones, around four fifths recorded once. The sequencing used CD4+ or CD8+ T cells sorted from blood, collected in a trial of the OX40 agonist ivuxolimab. The receptors originated from an adult with an advanced solid tumor such as melanoma, head and neck, liver or kidney cancer.

The CDR3 reads CASSEHSESGYTF. The CDR3 DNA sequence: TGTGCCAGCAGTGAACACAGCGAGAGTGGCTACACCTTC. The chain is built from TRBV6-1 and TRBJ1-2; unclear D gene. V was trimmed by 2 bases and J by 7 bases, leaving 11 bases between them. The germline V gene encodes CDR1 MNHNS and CDR2 SASEGT. This CDR3 region has 13 residues.

In DNA, the CDR3 is TGTGCCAGCAGTGAAGCGAGGGGTGGCTATGGCTACACCTTC. Translating it yields CASSEARGGYGYTF. The chain couples TRBV6-1 to TRBJ1-2; D is perhaps TRBD1 (5 bases). The CDR3 extends over 14 amino acids. In germline, CDR1 is MNHNS, CDR2 SASEGT. V was cut by 0 bases and J by 4 bases, with 9 bases left in between.

The chain employs TRBV18 and TRBJ1-1; 10 positions agree with TRBD1. With 3 bases clipped from V and 4 bases from J, the junction kept 11 bases outside the gene matches. This CDR3 has 17 residues. CDR1 and CDR2 from the germline V gene are KGHSH and LQKENI. The CDR3 reads CASSPTGTGVSVTEAFF. DNA for the CDR3: TGTGCCAGCTCACCTACCGGGACAGGGGTTTCGGTCACTGAAGCTTTCTTT.

The chain combines TRBV7-3 with TRBJ2-5; 15 nucleotides align to TRBD2. The CDR3 covers 17 residues. Losses at the gene ends were 5 bases for V and 4 bases for J; bases not matched to a gene: 8. In germline, CDR1 is SGHTA, CDR2 FQGTGA. The CDR3 bases are TGTGCCAGCAGCCCAGGACTAGCGGGGGGGTTTGGAGAGACCCAGTACTTC. Protein product: CASSPGLAGGFGETQYF. The whole variable domain, filled in from reference TRBV7-3 and TRBJ2-5, reads GAGVSQTPSNKVTEKGKYVELRCDPISGHTALYWYRQSLGQGPEFLIYFQGTGAADDSGLPNDRFFAVRPEGSVSTLKIQRTERGDSAVYLCASSPGLAGGFGETQYFGPGTRLLVL.

The rearrangement joins TRBV7-2 to TRBJ2-3, with 12 positions matching TRBD2. The V gene end was trimmed by 0 bases and the J gene end by 0 bases; junction bases not matched to a gene: 7. This CDR3 region has 19 residues. Germline CDR1 is SGHTA and CDR2 is FQGNSA. CDR3 amino acids: CASSLALTSGGTSTDTQYF. For the CDR3, the DNA is TGTGCCAGCAGCTTAGCCCTGACTAGCGGGGGAACGAGCACAGATACGCAGTATTTT. The variable domain in full, with the rest retrieved from reference TRBV7-2 and TRBJ2-3, is GAGVSQSPSNKVTEKGKDVELRCDPISGHTALYWYRQSLGQGLEFLIYFQGNSAPDKSGLPSDRFSAERTGGSVSTLTIQRTQQEDSAVYLCASSLALTSGGTSTDTQYFGPGTRLTVL.

This clone was picked up a small number of times. The chain has TRBV2 and TRBJ1-3, with 8 positions matching TRBD1. The V gene's germline CDR1 is SNHLY and CDR2 FYNNEI. The CDR3 consists of 13 residues. V was clipped by 6 bases and J by 4 bases; unmatched bases: 2. CDR3 sequence: CASSQGAGNTIYF. CDR3 DNA: TGTGCCAGCAGCCAGGGGGCCGGAAACACCATATATTTT.

This sequence joins TRBV30 and TRBJ2-3; TRBD2 agrees at 7 bases. The CDR3 extends over 14 amino acids. CDR1 and CDR2 from the germline V gene are GTSNPN and SVGIG (reference sequence). The trim removed 4 bases at V and 6 bases at J, leaving 10 bases unmatched. The CDR3 bases are TGTGCCTGGAATAAACGGGGGGATGGGGATACGCAGTATTTT. This codes for CAWNKRGDGDTQYF.

V gene TRBV5-1 combines with J gene TRBJ2-1; 7 bases map to TRBD1. This CDR3 comprises 15 residues. The ends lost 5 bases at V and 3 bases at J; junction bases unmatched: 8. Germline assignment: CDR1 SGHRS and CDR2 YFSETQ. The DNA for the CDR3 is TGCGCCAGCAGGCTACAGGGGAGCGGCTACAATGAGCAGTTCTTC. It yields the protein CASRLQGSGYNEQFF.

This chain links TRBV7-8 with TRBJ1-5; D unclear. Germline V gene sequence: CDR1 SGHVS, CDR2 FQNEAQ. The CDR3 runs to 15 residues. V gave up 1 base and J gave up 1 base, with 8 bases separating them. Here the CDR3 reads CASSLVGRSNQPQHF. Written as DNA, the CDR3 is TGTGCCAGCAGCTTAGTCGGAAGGAGCAATCAGCCCCAGCATTTT.

CDR3 DNA sequence: TGTGCCAGCAGCGAGATAGCCGTTGGGGGGGATTCCGAGCAGTACGTC. Translation gives CASSEIAVGGDSEQYV. The rearrangement joins TRBV7-8 to TRBJ2-7; TRBD2 matches at 7 bases. Germline loops: CDR1 SGHVS, CDR2 FQNEAQ. This CDR3 is built from 16 residues. The V gene end was trimmed by 5 bases and the J gene end by 6 bases; junction bases not matched to a gene: 16.

The rearrangement joins TRBV28 to TRBJ2-5, with 9 bases that match TRBD1. The CDR3 runs to 18 residues. V was clipped by 5 bases and J by 4 bases; unmatched bases: 17. CDR1 and CDR2 from the germline V gene are MDHEN and SYDVKM. The CDR3 sequence is CASSRGTGTTKRSETQYF. The CDR3 region has the DNA TGTGCCAGCAGTCGCGGGACAGGGACGACTAAGCGCTCAGAGACCCAGTACTTC.

The genes are TRBV2 and TRBJ1-1; D is unclear. Germline lookup yields CDR1 SNHLY and CDR2 FYNNEI. V lost 8 bases, J lost 0 bases, and 7 bases lay in between. This CDR3 is built from 12 residues. CDR3 region: CASANLNTEAFF. CDR3 DNA sequence: TGTGCCAGCGCGAATCTGAACACTGAAGCTTTCTTT.

The chain is built from TRBV7-9 and TRBJ2-7; 9 bases align to TRBD1. The CDR3 has 12 residues. The germline V gene encodes CDR1 SEHNR and CDR2 FQNEAQ (reference sequence). V was clipped by 8 bases and J by 2 bases; unmatched bases: 1. The CDR3 region has the DNA TGTGCCAGCCGGGACAGGGCCTACGAGCAGTACTTC. Translation gives CASRDRAYEQYF.

The genes are TRBV6-1 and TRBJ1-6; the D gene is possibly TRBD1 (6 bases). CDR1 is MNHNS and CDR2 is SASEGT in the germline V gene. The CDR3 covers 14 residues. V was trimmed by 2 bases and J by 10 bases, leaving 12 bases between them. The CDR3 loop is CASSERGGNSPLHF. Written as DNA, the CDR3 is TGTGCCAGCAGTGAAAGGGGGGGGAACTCACCCCTCCACTTT.

In DNA form, the CDR3 reads TGTGCCAGCAGCCCGCCACTAGCGGGAGATAACACCGGGGAGCTGTTTTTT. Encoded protein: CASSPPLAGDNTGELFF. The rearrangement links TRBV7-9 to TRBJ2-2; 11 nucleotides agree with TRBD2. This CDR3 has 17 amino acids. Germline V gives CDR1 SEHNR, CDR2 FQNEAQ (reference sequence). V was clipped by 5 bases and J by 2 bases; unmatched bases: 7.

This clone was observed once. The V gene is TRBV5-4, the J gene TRBJ2-1; 12 nucleotides align to TRBD2. Germline CDR1 SGHNT, CDR2 YYREEE (reference sequence). Losses at the gene ends were 3 bases for V and 8 bases for J; bases not matched to a gene: 9. The CDR3 runs 16 residues. The CDR3 loop is CASSSYLAGGPDEQFF. In DNA, the CDR3 is TGTGCCAGCAGCTCCTACCTAGCGGGAGGGCCTGATGAGCAGTTCTTC.

This clone showed up just a few times. The chain employs TRBV28 and TRBJ1-5; 7 bases agree with TRBD1. The CDR3 covers 15 residues. Germline V gene lookup returns CDR1 MDHEN and CDR2 SYDVKM. J was trimmed by 0 bases and V by 7 bases; bases with no gene match: 6. CDR3 nucleotide sequence: TGTGCCAGCAACGCTTACAGGGGTAGCAATCAGCCCCAGCATTTT. Amino acid sequence: CASNAYRGSNQPQHF.

CDR3 sequence: CASSQGQTSGAYNEQFF. In DNA, the CDR3 is TGCGCCAGCAGCCAAGGACAAACTAGCGGGGCTTACAATGAGCAGTTCTTC. The genes are TRBV4-1 and TRBJ2-1; 10 bases line up with TRBD2. CDR1 MGHRA and CDR2 YSYEKL come from the germline V gene. The CDR3 runs to 17 residues. The J segment lost 4 bases and the V segment lost 1 base, leaving 7 bases of the junction unmatched.

The V call is TRBV7-9, the J call TRBJ1-4; D ambiguous. Germline assignment: CDR1 SEHNR and CDR2 FQNEAQ (reference sequence). This CDR3 spans 14 amino acids. V was trimmed by 5 bases and J by 9 bases, leaving 16 bases between them. The CDR3 region has the DNA TGTGCCAGCAGCCCAGCGGGATCTGGTAAAAAACTGTTTTTT. This translates into CASSPAGSGKKLFF. The entire variable domain, with the rest obtained from reference TRBV7-9 and TRBJ1-4, is as follows: DTGVSQNPRHKITKRGQNVTFRCDPISEHNRLYWYRQTLGQGPEFLTYFQNEAQLEKSRLLSDRFSAERPKGSFSTLEIQRTEQGDSAMYLCASSPAGSGKKLFFGSGTQLSVL.

This clone was found a few times. The chain has TRBV7-9 and TRBJ2-7, with D unresolved. The CDR3 has 10 residues. CDR1 and CDR2 from the germline V gene are SEHNR and FQNEAQ (reference sequence). Trimming cost V 5 bases and J 11 bases, with 10 bases left between them. CDR3 loop: CASSPLPEYF. The CDR3 coding sequence is TGTGCCAGCAGCCCCCTACCCGAGTACTTC.

In its sample, this clone was seen once. The genes are TRBV28 and TRBJ1-1; the D is unclear. CDR3 length: 13 amino acids. V was shortened by 7 bases and J by 4 bases, with 13 bases between the two germline ends. The germline V gene has CDR1 MDHEN and CDR2 SYDVKM. The CDR3 DNA reads TGTGCCAGCACCTCCCGACGTCGCACTGAAGCTTTCTTT. Translated: CASTSRRRTEAFF.

This chain links TRBV10-3 with TRBJ2-2, with TRBD2 as a possible D gene (6 bases). Per germline, CDR1 ENHRY and CDR2 SYGVKD. This CDR3 has 15 residues. V dropped 7 bases and J dropped 3 bases, with 15 bases sitting between them. The CDR3, as DNA: TGTGCCATCAAACGCGGGGCGCGGGACACCGGGGAGCTGTTTTTT. This gives the protein CAIKRGARDTGELFF.

This chain connects TRBV28 to TRBJ2-7; 10 bases are shared with TRBD1. Germline CDR1 and CDR2: MDHEN and SYDVKM. The ends lost 4 bases at V and 5 bases at J; junction bases unmatched: 8. The CDR3 is 15 residues long. The CDR3 DNA sequence: TGTGCCAGCAGTTGGGGGGCGGGACAGGGGCACGAGCAGTACTTC. It translates to CASSWGAGQGHEQYF.

CDR3 amino acids: CASTLGAGEGTGELFF. The CDR3 DNA sequence: TGTGCCAGCACCCTCGGAGCGGGAGAGGGGACCGGGGAGCTGTTTTTT. This chain joins TRBV9 and TRBJ2-2, with 8 bases lining up with TRBD2. Germline CDR1 reads SGDLS; CDR2 reads YYNGEE. The CDR3 is 16 amino acids. V gave up 6 bases and J gave up 5 bases; unmatched junction bases: 12.